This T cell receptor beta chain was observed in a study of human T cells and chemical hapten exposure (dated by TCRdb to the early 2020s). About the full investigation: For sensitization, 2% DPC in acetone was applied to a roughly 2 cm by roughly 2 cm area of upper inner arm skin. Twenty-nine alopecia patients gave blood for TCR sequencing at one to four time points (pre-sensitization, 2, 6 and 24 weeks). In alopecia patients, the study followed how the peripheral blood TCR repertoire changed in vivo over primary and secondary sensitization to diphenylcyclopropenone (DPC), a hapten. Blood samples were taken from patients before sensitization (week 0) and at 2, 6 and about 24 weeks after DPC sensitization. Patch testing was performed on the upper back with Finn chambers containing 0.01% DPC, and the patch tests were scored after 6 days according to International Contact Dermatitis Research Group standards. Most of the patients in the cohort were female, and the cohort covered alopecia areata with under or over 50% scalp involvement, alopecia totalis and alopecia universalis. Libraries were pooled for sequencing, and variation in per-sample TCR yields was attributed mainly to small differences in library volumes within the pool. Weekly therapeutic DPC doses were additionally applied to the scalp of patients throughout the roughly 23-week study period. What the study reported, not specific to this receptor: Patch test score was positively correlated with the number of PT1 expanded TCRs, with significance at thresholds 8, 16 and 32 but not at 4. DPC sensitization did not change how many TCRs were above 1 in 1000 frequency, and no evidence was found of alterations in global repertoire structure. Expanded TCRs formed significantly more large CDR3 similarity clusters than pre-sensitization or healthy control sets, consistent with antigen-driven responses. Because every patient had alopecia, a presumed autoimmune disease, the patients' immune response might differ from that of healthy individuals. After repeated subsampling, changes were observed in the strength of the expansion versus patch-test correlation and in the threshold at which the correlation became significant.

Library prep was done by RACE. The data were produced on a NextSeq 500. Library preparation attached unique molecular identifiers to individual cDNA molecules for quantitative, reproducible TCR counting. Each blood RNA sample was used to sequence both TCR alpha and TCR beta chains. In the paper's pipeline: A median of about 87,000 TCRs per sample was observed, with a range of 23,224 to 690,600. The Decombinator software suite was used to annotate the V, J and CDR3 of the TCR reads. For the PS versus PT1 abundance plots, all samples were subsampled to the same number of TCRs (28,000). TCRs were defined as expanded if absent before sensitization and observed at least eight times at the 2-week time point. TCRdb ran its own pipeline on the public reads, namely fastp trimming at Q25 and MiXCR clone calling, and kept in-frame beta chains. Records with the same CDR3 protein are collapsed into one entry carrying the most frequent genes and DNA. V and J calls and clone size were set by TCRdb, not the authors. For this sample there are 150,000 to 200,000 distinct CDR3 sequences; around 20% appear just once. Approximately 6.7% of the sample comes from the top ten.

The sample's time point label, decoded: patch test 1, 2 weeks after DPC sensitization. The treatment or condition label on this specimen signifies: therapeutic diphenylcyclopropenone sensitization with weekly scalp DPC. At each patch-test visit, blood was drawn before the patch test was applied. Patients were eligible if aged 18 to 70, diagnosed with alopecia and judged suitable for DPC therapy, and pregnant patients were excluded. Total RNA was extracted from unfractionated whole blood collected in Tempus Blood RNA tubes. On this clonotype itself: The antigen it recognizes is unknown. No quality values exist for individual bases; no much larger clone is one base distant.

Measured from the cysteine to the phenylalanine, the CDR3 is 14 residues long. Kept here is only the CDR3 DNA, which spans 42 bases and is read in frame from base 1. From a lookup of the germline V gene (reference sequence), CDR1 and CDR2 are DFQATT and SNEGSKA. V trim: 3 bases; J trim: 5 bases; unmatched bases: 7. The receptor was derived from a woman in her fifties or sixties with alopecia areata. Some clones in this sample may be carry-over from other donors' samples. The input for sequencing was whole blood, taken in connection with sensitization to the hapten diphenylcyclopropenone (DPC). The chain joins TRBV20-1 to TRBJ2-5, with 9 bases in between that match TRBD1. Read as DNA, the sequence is TGCAGTGCTAGTCGGACAGGGGCGTTGGAGACCCAGTACTTC. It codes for CSASRTGALETQYF.